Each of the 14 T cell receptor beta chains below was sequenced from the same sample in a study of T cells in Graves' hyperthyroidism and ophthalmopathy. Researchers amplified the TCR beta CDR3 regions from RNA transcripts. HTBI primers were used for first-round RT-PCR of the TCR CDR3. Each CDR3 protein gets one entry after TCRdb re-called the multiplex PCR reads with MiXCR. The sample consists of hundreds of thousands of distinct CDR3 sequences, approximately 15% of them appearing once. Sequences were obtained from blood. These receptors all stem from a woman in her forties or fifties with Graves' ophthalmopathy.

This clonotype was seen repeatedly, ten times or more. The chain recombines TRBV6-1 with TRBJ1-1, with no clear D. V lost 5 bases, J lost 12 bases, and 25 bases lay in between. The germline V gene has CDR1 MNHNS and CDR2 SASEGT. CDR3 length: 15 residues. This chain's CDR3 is CASSPSDSLLTAPFF. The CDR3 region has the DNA TGTGCCAGCAGTCCCTCGGACTCATTGTTAACGGCGCCTTTCTTT.

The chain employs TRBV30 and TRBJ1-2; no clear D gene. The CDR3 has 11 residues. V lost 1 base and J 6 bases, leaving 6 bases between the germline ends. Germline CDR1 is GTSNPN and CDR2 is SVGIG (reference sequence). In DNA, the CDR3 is TGTGCCTGGAGTGCTTGGAATGGCTACACCTTC. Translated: CAWSAWNGYTF.

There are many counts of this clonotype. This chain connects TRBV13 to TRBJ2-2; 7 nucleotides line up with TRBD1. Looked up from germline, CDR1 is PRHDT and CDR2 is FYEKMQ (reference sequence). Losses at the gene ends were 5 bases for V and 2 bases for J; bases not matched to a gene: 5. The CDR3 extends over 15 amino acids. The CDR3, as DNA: TGTGCCAGCAGCAACCGGGACAGAAACACCGGGGAGCTGTTTTTT. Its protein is CASSNRDRNTGELFF.

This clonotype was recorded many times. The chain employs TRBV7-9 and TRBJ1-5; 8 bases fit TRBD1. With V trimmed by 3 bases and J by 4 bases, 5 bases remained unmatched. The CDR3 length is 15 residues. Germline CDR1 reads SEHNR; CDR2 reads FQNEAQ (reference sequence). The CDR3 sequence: CASSFTGTGNQPQHF. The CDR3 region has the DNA TGTGCCAGCAGCTTCACGGGGACAGGTAATCAGCCCCAGCATTTT.

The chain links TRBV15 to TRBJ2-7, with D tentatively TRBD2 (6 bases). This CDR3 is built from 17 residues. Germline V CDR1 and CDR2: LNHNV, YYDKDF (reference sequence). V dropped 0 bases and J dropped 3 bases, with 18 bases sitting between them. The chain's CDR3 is CATSRDRVRENFYEQYF. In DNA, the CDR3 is TGTGCCACCAGCAGAGATCGAGTGCGGGAAAATTTCTACGAGCAGTACTTC.

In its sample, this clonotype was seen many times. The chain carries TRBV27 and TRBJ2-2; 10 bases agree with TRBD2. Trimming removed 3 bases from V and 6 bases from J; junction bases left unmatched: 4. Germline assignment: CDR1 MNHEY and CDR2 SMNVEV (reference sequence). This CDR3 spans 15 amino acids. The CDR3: CASSLASGSSGELFF. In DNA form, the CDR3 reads TGTGCCAGCAGTTTGGCTAGCGGGAGTTCCGGGGAGCTGTTTTTT.

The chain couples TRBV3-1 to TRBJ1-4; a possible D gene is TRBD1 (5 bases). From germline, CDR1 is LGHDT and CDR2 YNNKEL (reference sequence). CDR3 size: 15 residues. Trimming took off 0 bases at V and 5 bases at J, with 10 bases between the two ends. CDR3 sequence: CASSQDARDNEKLFF. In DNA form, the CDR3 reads TGTGCCAGCAGCCAAGATGCCAGGGACAATGAAAAACTGTTTTTT.

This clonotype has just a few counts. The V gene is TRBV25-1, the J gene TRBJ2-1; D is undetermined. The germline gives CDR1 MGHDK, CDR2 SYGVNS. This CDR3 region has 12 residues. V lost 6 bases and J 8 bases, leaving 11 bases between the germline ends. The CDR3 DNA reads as TGTGCCAGCAGCGAGAGACACGATGAGCAGTTCTTC. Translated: CASSERHDEQFF.

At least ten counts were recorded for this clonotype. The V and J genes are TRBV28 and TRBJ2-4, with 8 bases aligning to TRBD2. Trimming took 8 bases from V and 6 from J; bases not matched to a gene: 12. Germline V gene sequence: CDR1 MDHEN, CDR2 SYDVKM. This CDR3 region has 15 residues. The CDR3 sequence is CASAPGLGVVNIQYF. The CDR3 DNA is TGTGCCAGCGCCCCGGGACTAGGAGTCGTAAACATTCAGTACTTC.

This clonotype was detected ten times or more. CDR3 region: CASSLYTEAFF. CDR3 coding DNA: TGTGCCAGCAGCTTATATACTGAAGCTTTCTTT. J is TRBJ1-1 and V is TRBV11-2; D remains ambiguous. The CDR3 has 11 residues. Per the germline V gene, CDR1 is SGHAT and CDR2 is FQNNGV. The V end was cut by 2 bases, the J end by 5 bases, with 3 bases between.

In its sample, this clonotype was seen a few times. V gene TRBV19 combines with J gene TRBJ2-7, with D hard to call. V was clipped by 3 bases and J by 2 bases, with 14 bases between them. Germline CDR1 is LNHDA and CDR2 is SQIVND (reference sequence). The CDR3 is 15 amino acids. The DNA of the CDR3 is TGTGCCAGTAGTATTGGGGTAGGGCCGACCTACGAGCAGTACTTC. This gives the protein CASSIGVGPTYEQYF.

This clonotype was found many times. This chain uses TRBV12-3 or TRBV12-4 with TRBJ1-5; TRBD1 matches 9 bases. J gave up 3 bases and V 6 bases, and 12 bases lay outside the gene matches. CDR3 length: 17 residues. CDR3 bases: TGTGCCAGCAGCTTGGGACAGGGAGTACTATTCAATCAGCCCCAGCATTTT. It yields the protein CASSLGQGVLFNQPQHF.

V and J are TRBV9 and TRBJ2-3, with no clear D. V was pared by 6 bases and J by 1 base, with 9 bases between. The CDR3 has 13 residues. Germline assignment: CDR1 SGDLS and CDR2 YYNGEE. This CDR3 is CASTRKGTDTQYF. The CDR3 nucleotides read TGTGCCAGCACCCGGAAGGGCACAGATACGCAGTATTTT.

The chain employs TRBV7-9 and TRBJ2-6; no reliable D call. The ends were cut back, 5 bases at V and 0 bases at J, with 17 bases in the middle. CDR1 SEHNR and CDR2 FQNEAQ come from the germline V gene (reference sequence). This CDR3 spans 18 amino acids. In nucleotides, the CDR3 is TGTGCCAGCAGCCCCCGGGCAGGACCCTACTCTGGGGCCAACGTCCTGACTTTC. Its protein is CASSPRAGPYSGANVLTF.